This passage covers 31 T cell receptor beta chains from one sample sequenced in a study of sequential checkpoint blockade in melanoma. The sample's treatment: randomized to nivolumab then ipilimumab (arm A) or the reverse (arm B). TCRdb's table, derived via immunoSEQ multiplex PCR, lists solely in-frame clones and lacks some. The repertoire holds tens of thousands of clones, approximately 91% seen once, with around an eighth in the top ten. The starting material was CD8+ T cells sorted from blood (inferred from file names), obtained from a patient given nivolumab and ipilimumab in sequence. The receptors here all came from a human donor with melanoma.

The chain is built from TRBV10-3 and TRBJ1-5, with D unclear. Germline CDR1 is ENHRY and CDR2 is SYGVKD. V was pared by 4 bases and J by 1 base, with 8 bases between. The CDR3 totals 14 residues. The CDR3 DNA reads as TGTGCCATCAGTGTGGGAGGGAGCAATCAGCCCCAGCATTTT. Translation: CAISVGGSNQPQHF.

The CDR3 loop is CASSLSLGGTEAFF. The CDR3, as DNA: TGTGCCAGCAGTTTATCTTTGGGGGGCACTGAAGCTTTCTTT. The V and J genes are TRBV27 and TRBJ1-1, with a weak D call TRBD1 (5 bases). This CDR3 has 14 residues. The ends were cut back, 0 bases at V and 4 bases at J, with 9 bases in the middle. Germline V gene lookup returns CDR1 MNHEY and CDR2 SMNVEV (reference sequence).

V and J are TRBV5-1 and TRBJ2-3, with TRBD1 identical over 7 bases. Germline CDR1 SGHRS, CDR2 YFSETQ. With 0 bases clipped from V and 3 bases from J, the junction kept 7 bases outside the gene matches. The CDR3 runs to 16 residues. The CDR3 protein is CASSLAEGGNTDTQYF. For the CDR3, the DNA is TGCGCCAGCAGCTTGGCCGAAGGGGGCAATACAGATACGCAGTATTTT.

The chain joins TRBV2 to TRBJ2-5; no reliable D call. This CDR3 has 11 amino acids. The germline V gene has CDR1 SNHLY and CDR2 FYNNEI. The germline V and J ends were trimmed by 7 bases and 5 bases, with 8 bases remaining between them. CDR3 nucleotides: TGTGCCAGCAATGGAGAGGAGACCCAGTACTTC. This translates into CASNGEETQYF.

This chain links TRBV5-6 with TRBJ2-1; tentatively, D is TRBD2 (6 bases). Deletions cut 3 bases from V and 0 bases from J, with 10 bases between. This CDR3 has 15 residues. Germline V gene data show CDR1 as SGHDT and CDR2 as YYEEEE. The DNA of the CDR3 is TGTGCCAGCAGCTCAACGGGAGCCTCCTACAATGAGCAGTTCTTC. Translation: CASSSTGASYNEQFF.

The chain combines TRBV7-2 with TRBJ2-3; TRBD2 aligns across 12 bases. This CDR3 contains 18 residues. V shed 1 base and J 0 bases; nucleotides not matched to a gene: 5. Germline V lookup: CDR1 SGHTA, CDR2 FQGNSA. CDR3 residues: CASSLELAGGVSTDTQYF. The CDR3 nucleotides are TGTGCCAGCAGCTTAGAGCTAGCGGGAGGGGTTAGCACAGATACGCAGTATTTT. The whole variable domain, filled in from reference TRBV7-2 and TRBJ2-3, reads GAGVSQSPSNKVTEKGKDVELRCDPISGHTALYWYRQSLGQGLEFLIYFQGNSAPDKSGLPSDRFSAERTGGSVSTLTIQRTQQEDSAVYLCASSLELAGGVSTDTQYFGPGTRLTVL.

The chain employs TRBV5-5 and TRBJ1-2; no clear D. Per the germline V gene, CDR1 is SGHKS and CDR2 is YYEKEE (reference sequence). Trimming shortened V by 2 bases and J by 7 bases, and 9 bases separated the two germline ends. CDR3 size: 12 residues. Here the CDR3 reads CASSLTPGGYTF. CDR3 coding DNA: TGTGCCAGCAGCTTAACCCCGGGTGGCTACACCTTC. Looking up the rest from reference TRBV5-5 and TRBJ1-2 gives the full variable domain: DAGVTQSPTHLIKTRGQQVTLRCSPISGHKSVSWYQQVLGQGPQFIFQYYEKEERGRGNFPDRFSARQFPNYSSELNVNALLLGDSALYLCASSLTPGGYTFGSGTRLTVV.

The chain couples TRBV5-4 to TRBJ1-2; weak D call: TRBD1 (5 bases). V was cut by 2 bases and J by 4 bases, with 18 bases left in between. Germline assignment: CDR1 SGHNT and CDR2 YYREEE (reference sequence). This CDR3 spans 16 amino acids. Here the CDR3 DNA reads TGTGCCAGCAGCTTCTGGGGCGGGGGGGGTAGCTATGGCTACACCTTC. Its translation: CASSFWGGGGSYGYTF.

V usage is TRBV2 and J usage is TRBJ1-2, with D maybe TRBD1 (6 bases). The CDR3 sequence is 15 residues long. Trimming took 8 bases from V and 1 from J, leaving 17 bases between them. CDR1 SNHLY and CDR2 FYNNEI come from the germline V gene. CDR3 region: CASPPTGLINYGYTF. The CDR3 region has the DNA TGTGCCAGCCCTCCGACAGGATTGATTAACTATGGCTACACCTTC.

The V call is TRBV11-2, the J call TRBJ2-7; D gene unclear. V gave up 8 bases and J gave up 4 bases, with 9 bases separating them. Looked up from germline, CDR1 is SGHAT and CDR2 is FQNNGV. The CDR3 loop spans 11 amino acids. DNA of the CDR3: TGTGCCAGCCGAGATTTGTACGAGCAGTACTTC. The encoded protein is CASRDLYEQYF.

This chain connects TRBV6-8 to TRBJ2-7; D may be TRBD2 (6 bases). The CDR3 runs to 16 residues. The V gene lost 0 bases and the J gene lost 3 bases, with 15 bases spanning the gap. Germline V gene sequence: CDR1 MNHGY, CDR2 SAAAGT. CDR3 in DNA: TGTGCCAGCAGTTACTCTGTGCCCGGGAGAGTCTACGAGCAGTACTTC. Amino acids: CASSYSVPGRVYEQYF.

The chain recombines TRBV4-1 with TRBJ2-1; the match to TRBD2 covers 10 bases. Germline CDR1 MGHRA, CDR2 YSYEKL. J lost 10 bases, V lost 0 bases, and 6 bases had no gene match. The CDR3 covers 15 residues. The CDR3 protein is CASSQELAGPQEQFF. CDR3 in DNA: TGCGCCAGCAGCCAAGAACTAGCGGGACCCCAGGAGCAGTTCTTC.

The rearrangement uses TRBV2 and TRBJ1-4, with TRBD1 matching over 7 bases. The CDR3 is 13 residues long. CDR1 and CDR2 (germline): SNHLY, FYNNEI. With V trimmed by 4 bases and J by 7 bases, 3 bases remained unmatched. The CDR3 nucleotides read TGTGCCAGCAGTGGGACAGGATCTGAAAAACTGTTTTTT. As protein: CASSGTGSEKLFF.

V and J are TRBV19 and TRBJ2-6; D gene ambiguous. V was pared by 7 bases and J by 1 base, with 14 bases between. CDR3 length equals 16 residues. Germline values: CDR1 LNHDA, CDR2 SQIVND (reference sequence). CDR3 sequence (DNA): TGTGCCAGTATTTCGCGTATCGGTTCTGGGGCCAACGTCCTGACTTTC. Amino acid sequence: CASISRIGSGANVLTF.

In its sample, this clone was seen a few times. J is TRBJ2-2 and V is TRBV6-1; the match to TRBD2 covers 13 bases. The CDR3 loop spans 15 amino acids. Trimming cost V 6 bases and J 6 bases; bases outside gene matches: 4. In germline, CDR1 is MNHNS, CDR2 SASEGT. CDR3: CASSELAGGPGELFF. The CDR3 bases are TGTGCCAGCAGCGAACTAGCGGGAGGGCCCGGGGAGCTGTTTTTT.

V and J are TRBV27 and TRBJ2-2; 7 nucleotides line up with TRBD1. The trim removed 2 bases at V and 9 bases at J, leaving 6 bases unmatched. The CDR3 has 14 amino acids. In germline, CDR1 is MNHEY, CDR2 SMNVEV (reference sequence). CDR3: CASSLNRGPRELFF. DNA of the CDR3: TGTGCCAGCAGTTTAAACAGGGGCCCCCGGGAGCTGTTTTTT.

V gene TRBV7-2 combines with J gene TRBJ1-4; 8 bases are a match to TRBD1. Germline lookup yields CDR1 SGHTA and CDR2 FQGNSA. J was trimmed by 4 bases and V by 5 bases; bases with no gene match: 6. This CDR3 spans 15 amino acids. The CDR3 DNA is TGTGCCAGCAGCCCAGGGACAGGATATAATGAAAAACTGTTTTTT. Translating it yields CASSPGTGYNEKLFF. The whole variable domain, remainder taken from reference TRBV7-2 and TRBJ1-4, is GAGVSQSPSNKVTEKGKDVELRCDPISGHTALYWYRQSLGQGLEFLIYFQGNSAPDKSGLPSDRFSAERTGGSVSTLTIQRTQQEDSAVYLCASSPGTGYNEKLFFGSGTQLSVL.

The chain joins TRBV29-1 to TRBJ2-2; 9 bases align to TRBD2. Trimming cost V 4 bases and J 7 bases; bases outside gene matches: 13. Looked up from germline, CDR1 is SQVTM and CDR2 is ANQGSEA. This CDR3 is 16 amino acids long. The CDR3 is CSVVGVAGDLGGELFF. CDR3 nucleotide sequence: TGCAGCGTTGTAGGGGTAGCGGGAGATCTTGGCGGGGAGCTGTTTTTT.

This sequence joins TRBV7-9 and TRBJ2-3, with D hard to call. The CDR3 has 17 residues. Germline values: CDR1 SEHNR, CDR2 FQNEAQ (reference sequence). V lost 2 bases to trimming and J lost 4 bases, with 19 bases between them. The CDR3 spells CASSLPIFGGYSDTQYF. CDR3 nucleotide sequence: TGTGCCAGCAGCTTACCCATCTTTGGCGGATATTCAGATACGCAGTATTTT.

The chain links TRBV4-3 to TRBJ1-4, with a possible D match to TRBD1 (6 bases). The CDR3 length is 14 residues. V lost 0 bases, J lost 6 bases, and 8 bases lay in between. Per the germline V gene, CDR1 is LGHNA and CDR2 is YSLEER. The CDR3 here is CASSQERGYEKLFF. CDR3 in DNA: TGCGCCAGCAGCCAAGAAAGGGGGTATGAAAAACTGTTTTTT.

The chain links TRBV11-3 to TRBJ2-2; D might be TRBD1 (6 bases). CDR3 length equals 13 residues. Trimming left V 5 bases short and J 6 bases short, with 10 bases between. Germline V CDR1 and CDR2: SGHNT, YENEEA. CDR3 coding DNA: TGTGCCAGCAGCCGTGGGGGCGCCGGGGAGCTGTTTTTT. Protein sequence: CASSRGGAGELFF.

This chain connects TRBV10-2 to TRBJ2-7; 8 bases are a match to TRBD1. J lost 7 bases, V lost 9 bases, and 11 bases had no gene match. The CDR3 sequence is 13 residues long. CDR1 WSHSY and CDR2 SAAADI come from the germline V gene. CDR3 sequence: CASSDRVFAEQYF. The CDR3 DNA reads TGCGCCAGTTCGGACAGGGTCTTTGCTGAGCAGTACTTC.

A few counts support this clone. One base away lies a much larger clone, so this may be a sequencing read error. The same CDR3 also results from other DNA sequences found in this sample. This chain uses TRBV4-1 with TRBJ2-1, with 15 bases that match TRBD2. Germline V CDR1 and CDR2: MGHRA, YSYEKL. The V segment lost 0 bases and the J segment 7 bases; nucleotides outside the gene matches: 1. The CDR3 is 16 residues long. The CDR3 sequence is CASSQDGTSGGNEQFF. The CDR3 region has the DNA TGCGCCAGCAGCCAAGATGGGACTAGCGGGGGGAATGAGCAGTTCTTC.

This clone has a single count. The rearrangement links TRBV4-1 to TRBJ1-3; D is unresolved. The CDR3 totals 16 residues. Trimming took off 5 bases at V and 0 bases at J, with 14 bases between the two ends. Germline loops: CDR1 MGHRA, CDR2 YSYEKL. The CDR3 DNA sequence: TGCGCCAGCAGCTCACAGTTCGGAAACTCTGGAAACACCATATATTTT. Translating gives CASSSQFGNSGNTIYF.

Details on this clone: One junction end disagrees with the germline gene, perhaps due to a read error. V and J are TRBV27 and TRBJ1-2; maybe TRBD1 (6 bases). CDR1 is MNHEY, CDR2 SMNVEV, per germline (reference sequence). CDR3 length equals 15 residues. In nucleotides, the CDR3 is TGTGCCACCAGTCGGGGCTCCGGGACATTCTATGGCTACACCTTC. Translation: CATSRGSGTFYGYTF.

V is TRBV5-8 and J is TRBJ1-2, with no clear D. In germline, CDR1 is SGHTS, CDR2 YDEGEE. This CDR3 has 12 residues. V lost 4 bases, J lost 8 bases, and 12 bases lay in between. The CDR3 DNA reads TGTGCCAGCAGCCCACGAGGGAAGGGCTACACCTTC. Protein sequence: CASSPRGKGYTF.

CDR3 protein: CASSPRGVSQHTDTQYF. CDR3 sequence (DNA): TGTGCCAGCAGCCCCCGGGGAGTAAGCCAGCACACAGATACGCAGTATTTT. The chain couples TRBV7-9 to TRBJ2-3, with D possibly matching TRBD2 (5 bases). Germline V CDR1 and CDR2: SEHNR, FQNEAQ (reference sequence). V lost 5 bases and J 2 bases, leaving 20 bases between the germline ends. This CDR3 is 17 amino acids long.

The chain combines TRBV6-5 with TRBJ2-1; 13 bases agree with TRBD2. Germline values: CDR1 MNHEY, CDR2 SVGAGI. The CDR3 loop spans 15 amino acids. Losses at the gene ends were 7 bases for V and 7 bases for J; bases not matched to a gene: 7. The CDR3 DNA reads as TGTGCCAGCATAAGACTAGCGGGAGGTTGGAATGAGCAGTTCTTC. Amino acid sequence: CASIRLAGGWNEQFF.

The CDR3 bases are TGCGCCAGCAGCCAAGTCGCTCGTACCCAGGGAACCCCAGAGACCCAGTACTTC. This gives the protein CASSQVARTQGTPETQYF. The chain has TRBV4-1 and TRBJ2-5; the D gene is possibly TRBD1 (5 bases). The CDR3 runs to 18 residues. Trimming cost V 1 base and J 4 bases, with 22 bases left between them. CDR1 is MGHRA, CDR2 YSYEKL, per germline.

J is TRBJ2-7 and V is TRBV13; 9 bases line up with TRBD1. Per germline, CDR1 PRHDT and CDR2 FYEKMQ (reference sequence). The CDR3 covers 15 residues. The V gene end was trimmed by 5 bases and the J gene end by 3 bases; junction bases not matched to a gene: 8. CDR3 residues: CASSLAGTGFYEQYF. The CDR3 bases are TGTGCCAGCAGCCTCGCCGGGACAGGGTTCTACGAGCAGTACTTC.

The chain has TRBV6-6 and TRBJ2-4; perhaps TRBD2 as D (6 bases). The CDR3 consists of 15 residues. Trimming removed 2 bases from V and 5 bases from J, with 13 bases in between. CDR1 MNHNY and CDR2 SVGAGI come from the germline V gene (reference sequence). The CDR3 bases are TGTGCCAGCAGTTACGGAACGGGAGTTGAAAACATTCAGTACTTC. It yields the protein CASSYGTGVENIQYF.